Included here is one T cell receptor (beta chain) sequence, with context. Its specificity is not known. Researchers ran the PCR with 60 Vbeta and 13 Jbeta primers. TCRdb keeps only in-frame clones here, not all; method: immunoSEQ multiplex PCR. The data hold 90,000 to 150,000 clones, with 76% observed a single time. The sample belongs to a study of cytomegalovirus exposure and HLA in healthy donors. Findings and caveats of the study: Later analysis showed most CMV-associated TCR beta chains appearing HLA-restricted. Accurate prediction of most subjects' HLA-A and HLA-B alleles from TCR beta sequences was reported.

Specimen: PBMCs. The receptor was isolated from a woman between 40 and 55 years old in good health and CMV-seropositive.

The CDR3 DNA follows: TGTGCCAGCAGCTTAGGTCGCGCTGGCTATGGCTACACCTTC. This gives the protein CASSLGRAGYGYTF. The chain carries TRBV7-2 and TRBJ1-2; D is unclear. In germline, CDR1 is SGHTA, CDR2 FQGNSA. The CDR3 is made up of 14 amino acids. Trimming cost V 1 base and J 4 bases, with 10 bases left between them.